This TCR beta chain was identified during a study of blood T cell repertoires in COVID-19. Study summary: Both acute and convalescent COVID-19 samples were obtained from the United States, Italy and Spain.

Followed over time, Seattle patients had been enrolled while infection was active. Only a few counts were recorded for this clone. This CDR3 contains 13 residues. Trimming removed 4 bases at V and 3 bases at J, with 10 bases between. Germline V lookup: CDR1 MGHRA, CDR2 YSYEKL. This table comes from immunoSEQ multiplex PCR, and its TCRdb copy is limited to in-frame clones, with some not included. Of 400,000 to 450,000 clones listed, about 87% are singletons. The TCR sequence derives from a man younger than 35 with COVID-19, enrolled during active disease. The sample comprised peripheral blood. This rearrangement joins TRBV4-1 to TRBJ2-7; the D is unclear. CDR3 loop: CASSPQIHYEQYF. CDR3 nucleotide sequence: TGCGCCAGCAGCCCTCAGATACACTACGAGCAGTACTTC.